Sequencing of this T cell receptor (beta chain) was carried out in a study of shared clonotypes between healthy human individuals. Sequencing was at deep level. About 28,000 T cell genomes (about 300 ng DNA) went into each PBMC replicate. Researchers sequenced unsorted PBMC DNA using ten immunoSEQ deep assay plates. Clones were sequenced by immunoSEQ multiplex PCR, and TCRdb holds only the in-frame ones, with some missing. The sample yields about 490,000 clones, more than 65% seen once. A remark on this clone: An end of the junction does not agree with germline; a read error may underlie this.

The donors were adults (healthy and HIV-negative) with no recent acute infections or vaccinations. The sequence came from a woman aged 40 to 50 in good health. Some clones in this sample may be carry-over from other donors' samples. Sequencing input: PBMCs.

As DNA, the CDR3 is TGTGCTAGCAGCTTAGCGGGATTTGTCAATGAGCAGTTCTTC. It yields the protein CASSLAGFVNEQFF. The chain uses TRBV7-7 and TRBJ2-1; 8 nucleotides line up with TRBD2. The CDR3 is 14 amino acids. Germline CDR1 reads SSHAT; CDR2 reads FNYEAQ (reference sequence).